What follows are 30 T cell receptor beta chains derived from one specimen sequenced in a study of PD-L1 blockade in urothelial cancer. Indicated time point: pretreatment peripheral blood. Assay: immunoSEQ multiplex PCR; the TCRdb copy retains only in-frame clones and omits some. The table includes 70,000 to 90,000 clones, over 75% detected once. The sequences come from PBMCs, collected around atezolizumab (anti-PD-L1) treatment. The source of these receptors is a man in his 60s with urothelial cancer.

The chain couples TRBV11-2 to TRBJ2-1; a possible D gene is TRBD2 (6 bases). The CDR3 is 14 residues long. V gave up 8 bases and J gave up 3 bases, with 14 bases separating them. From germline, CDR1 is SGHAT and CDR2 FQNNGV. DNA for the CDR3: TGTGCCAGCGGCCGGGACTTTGTCTACAATGAGCAGTTCTTC. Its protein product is CASGRDFVYNEQFF.

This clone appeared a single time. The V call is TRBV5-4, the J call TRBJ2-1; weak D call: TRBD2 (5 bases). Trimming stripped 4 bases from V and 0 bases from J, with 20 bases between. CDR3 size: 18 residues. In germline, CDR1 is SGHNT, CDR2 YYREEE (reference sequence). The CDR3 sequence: CASSPAGKGISSYNEQFF. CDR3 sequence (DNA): TGTGCCAGCAGCCCGGCGGGCAAAGGTATCAGCTCCTACAATGAGCAGTTCTTC.

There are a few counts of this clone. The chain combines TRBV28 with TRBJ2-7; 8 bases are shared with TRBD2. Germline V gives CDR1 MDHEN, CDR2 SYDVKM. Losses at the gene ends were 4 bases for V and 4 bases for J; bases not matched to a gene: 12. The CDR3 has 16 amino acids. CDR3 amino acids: CASSSALAGGRYEQYF. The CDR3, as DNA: TGTGCCAGCAGTTCAGCGTTGGCGGGAGGTCGGTACGAGCAGTACTTC.

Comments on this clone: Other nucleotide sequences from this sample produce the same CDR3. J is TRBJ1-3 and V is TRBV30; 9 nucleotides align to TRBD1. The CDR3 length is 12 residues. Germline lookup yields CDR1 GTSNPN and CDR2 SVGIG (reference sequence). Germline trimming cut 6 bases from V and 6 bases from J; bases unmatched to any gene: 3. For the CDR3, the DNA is TGTGCCTGTATACAGGGGGCAAACACCATATATTTT. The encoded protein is CACIQGANTIYF. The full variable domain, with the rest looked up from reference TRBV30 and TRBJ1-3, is SQTIHQWPATLVQPVGSPLSLECTVEGTSNPNLYWYRQAAGRGLQLLFYSVGIGQISSEVPQNLSASRPQDRQFILSSKKLLLSDSGFYLCACIQGANTIYFGEGSWLTVV.

CDR3 nucleotides: TGTGCCAGCAGTACCCAACTAGCGGGGGGGCTGGGAGATACGCAGTATTTT. Translation gives CASSTQLAGGLGDTQYF. The V and J genes are TRBV27 and TRBJ2-3; TRBD2 aligns across 13 bases. CDR1 is MNHEY, CDR2 SMNVEV, per germline (reference sequence). There are 17 residues in the CDR3. The trim removed 5 bases at V and 5 bases at J, leaving 10 bases unmatched.

The CDR3 DNA reads TGTGCCAGCAGCTTACAGTACAGGGCCTACGAGCAGTACTTC. Amino acid sequence: CASSLQYRAYEQYF. The chain couples TRBV5-5 to TRBJ2-7; D may be TRBD1 (6 bases). From germline, CDR1 is SGHKS and CDR2 YYEKEE (reference sequence). This CDR3 is 14 amino acids long. Trimming cost V 2 bases and J 2 bases, with 11 bases left between them.

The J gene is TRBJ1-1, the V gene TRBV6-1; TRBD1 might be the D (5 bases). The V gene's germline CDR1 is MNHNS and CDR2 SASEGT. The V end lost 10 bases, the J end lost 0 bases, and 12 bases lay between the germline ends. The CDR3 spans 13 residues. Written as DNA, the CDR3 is TGTGCCATCGCGACAGTGATGAACACTGAAGCTTTCTTT. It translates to CAIATVMNTEAFF.

The CDR3 here is CASSFRGDNYEQYF. The CDR3 coding sequence is TGTGCCAGCAGTTTCCGGGGGGACAACTACGAGCAGTACTTC. This rearrangement joins TRBV28 to TRBJ2-7; maybe TRBD2 (7 bases). The V end was cut by 3 bases, the J end by 3 bases, with 12 bases between. The CDR3 runs to 14 residues. CDR1 MDHEN and CDR2 SYDVKM come from the germline V gene.

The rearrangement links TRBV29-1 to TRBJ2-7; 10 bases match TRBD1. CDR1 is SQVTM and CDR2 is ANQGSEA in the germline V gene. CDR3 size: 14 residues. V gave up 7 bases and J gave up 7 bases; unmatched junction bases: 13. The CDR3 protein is CSGQTGGARGEQYF. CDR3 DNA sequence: TGCAGCGGCCAGACAGGGGGCGCCCGGGGTGAGCAGTACTTC.

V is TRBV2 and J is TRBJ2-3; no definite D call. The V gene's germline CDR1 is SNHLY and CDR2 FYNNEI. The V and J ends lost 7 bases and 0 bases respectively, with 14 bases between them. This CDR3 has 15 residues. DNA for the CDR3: TGTGCCAGCACTCTTCTCCGGGTCAGCACAGATACGCAGTATTTT. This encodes CASTLLRVSTDTQYF.

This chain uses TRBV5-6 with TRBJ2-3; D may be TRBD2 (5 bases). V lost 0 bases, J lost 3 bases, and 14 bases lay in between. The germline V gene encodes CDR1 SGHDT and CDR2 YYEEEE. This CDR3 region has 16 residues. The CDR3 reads CASSLASLMGTDTQYF. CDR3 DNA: TGTGCCAGCAGCTTGGCTAGCCTAATGGGTACAGATACGCAGTATTTT.

Here the CDR3 DNA reads TGTGCCAGCAACGTGAGGGAGACCGATAATTCACCCCTCCACTTT. This sequence encodes CASNVRETDNSPLHF. This rearrangement joins TRBV27 to TRBJ1-6; unclear D gene. Germline CDR1 is MNHEY and CDR2 is SMNVEV (reference sequence). V lost 7 bases to trimming and J lost 5 bases, with 15 bases between them. The CDR3 length is 15 residues.

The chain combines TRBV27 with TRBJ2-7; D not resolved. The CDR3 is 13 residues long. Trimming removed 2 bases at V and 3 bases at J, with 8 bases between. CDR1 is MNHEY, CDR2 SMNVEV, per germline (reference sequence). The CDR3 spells CASSLLPSYEQYF. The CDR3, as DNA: TGTGCCAGCAGTTTACTTCCCAGCTACGAGCAGTACTTC.

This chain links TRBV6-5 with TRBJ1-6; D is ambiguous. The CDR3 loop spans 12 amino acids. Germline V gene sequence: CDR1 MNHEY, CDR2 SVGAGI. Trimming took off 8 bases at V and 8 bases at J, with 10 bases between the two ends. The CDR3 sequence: CASSQRHSPLHF. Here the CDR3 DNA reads TGTGCCAGCTCCCAGCGGCATTCACCCCTCCACTTT.

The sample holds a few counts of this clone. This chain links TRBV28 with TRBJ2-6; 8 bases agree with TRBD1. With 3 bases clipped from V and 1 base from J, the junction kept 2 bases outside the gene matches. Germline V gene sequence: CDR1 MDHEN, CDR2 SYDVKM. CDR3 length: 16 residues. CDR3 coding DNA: TGTGCCAGCAGTTTTCAGGGGGCGTCTGGGGCCAACGTCCTGACTTTC. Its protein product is CASSFQGASGANVLTF.

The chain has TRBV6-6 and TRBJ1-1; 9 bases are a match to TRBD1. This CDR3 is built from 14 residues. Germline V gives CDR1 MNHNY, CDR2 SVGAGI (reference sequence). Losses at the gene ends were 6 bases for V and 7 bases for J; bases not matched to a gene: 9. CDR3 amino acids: CASRKGGQGFEAFF. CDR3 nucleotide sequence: TGTGCCAGCAGAAAAGGCGGACAGGGGTTTGAAGCTTTCTTT.

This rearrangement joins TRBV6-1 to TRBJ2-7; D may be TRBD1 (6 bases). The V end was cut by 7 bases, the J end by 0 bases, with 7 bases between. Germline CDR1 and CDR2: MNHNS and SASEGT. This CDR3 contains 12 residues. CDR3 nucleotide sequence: TGTGCCAGCAAGGGGGACTCCTACGAGCAGTACTTC. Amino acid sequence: CASKGDSYEQYF.

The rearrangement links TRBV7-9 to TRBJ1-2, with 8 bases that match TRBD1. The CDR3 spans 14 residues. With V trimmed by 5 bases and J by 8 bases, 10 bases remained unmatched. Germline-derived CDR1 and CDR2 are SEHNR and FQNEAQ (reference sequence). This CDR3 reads CASSDRGGSGGYTF. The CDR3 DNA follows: TGTGCCAGCAGCGACAGGGGCGGAAGTGGAGGCTACACCTTC.

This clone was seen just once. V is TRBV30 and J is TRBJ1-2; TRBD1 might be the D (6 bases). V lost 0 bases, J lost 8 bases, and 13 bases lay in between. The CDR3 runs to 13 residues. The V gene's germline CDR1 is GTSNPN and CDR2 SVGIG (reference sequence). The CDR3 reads CAWSVRQGIGYTF. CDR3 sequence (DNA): TGTGCCTGGAGTGTACGCCAGGGGATCGGCTACACCTTC.

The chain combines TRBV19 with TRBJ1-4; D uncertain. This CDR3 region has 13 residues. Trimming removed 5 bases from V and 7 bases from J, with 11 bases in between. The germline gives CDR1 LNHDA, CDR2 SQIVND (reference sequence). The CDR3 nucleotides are TGTGCCAGTAGTTCCGATCGGAGTGAAAAACTGTTTTTT. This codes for CASSSDRSEKLFF.

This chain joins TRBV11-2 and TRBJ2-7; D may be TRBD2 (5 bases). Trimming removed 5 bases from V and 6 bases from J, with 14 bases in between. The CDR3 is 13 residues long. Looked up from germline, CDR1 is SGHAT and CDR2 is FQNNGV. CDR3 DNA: TGTGCCAGCAGCCTATCGCGGGCCCGCGAGCAGTACTTC. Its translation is CASSLSRAREQYF.

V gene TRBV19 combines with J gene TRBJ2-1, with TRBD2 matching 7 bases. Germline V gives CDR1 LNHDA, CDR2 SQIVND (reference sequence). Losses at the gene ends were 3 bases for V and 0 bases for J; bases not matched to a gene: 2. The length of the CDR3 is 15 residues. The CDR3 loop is CASSMGGSSYNEQFF. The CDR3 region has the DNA TGTGCCAGTAGTATGGGCGGGAGCTCCTACAATGAGCAGTTCTTC.

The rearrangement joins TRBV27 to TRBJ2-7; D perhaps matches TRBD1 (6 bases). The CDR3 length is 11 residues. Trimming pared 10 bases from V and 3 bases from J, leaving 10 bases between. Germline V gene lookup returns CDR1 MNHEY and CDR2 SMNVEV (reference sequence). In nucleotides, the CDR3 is TGTGCCACCTCACAGGGCTACGAGCAGTACTTC. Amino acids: CATSQGYEQYF.

Here the CDR3 DNA reads TGCGCCAGCAGCTTGGCAGGGACCGGGGAGCTGTTTTTT. The encoded protein is CASSLAGTGELFF. V gene TRBV5-1 combines with J gene TRBJ2-2, with a tentative D call TRBD1 (5 bases). Trimming cost V 0 bases and J 5 bases, with 5 bases left between them. This CDR3 has 13 residues. Germline V gene sequence: CDR1 SGHRS, CDR2 YFSETQ.

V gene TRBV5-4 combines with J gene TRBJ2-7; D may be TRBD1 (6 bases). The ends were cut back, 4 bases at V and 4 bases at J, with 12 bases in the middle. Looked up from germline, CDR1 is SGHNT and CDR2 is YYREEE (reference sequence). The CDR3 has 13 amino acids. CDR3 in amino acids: CASSKGQEYEQYF. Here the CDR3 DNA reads TGTGCCAGCAGCAAGGGACAAGAGTACGAGCAGTACTTC.

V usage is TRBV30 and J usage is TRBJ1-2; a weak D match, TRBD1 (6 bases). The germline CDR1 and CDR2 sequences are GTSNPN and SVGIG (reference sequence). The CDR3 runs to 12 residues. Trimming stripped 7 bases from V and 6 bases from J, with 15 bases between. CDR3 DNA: TGTGCCTCCCTGAACAGGGCTCATGGCTACACCTTC. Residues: CASLNRAHGYTF.

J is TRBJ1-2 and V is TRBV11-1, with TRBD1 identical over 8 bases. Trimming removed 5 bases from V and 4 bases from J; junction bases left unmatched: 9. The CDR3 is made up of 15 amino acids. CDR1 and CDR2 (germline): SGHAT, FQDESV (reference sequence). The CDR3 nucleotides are TGTGCCAGCAGCCCACGGACAGGGTTTATCTATGGCTACACCTTC. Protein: CASSPRTGFIYGYTF.

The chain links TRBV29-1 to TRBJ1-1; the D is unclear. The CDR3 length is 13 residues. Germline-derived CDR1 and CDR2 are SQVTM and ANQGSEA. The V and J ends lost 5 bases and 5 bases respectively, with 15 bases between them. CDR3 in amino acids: CSVSFPGGTEAFF. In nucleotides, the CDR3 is TGCAGCGTTTCCTTTCCGGGAGGGACTGAAGCTTTCTTT. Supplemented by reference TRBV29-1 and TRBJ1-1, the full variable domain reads SAVISQKPSRDICQRGTSLTIQCQVDSQVTMMFWYRQQPGQSLTLIATANQGSEATYESGFVIDKFPISRPNLTFSTLTVSNMSPEDSSIYLCSVSFPGGTEAFFGQGTRLTVV.

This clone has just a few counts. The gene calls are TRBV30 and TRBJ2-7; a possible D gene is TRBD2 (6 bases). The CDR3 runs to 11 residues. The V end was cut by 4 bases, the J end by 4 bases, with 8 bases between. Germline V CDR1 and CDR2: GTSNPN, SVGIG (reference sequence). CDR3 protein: CAWKAGYEQYF. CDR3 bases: TGTGCCTGGAAAGCGGGTTACGAGCAGTACTTC.

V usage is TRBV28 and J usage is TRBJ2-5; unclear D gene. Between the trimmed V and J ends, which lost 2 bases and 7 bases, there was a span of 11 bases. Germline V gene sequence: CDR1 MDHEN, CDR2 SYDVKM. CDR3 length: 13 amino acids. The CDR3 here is CASSLGAFGTQYF. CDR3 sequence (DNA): TGTGCCAGCAGTTTAGGTGCGTTCGGGACCCAGTACTTC.